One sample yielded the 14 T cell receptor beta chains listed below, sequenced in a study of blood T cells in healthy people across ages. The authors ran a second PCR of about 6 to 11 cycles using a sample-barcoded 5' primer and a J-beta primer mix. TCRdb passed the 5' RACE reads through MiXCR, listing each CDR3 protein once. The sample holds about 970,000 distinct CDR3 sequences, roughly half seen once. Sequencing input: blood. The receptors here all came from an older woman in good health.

In nucleotides, the CDR3 is TGTGCCAGCTCACCAGCGTCCACCTACAATGAGCAGTTCTTC. Amino acid sequence: CASSPASTYNEQFF. J is TRBJ2-1 and V is TRBV18; D unclear. The CDR3 runs 14 residues. Germline-derived CDR1 and CDR2 are KGHSH and LQKENI. V gave up 2 bases and J gave up 2 bases, with 7 bases separating them. Looking up the rest from reference TRBV18 and TRBJ2-1 gives the full variable domain: NAGVMQNPRHLVRRRGQEARLRCSPMKGHSHVYWYRQLPEEGLKFMVYLQKENIIDESGMPKERFSAEFPKEGPSILRIQQVVRGDSAAYFCASSPASTYNEQFFGPGTRLTVL.

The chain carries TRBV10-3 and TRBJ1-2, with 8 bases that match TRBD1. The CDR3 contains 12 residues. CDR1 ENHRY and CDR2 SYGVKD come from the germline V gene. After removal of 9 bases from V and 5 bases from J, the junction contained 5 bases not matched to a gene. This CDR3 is CAIKDRDYGYTF. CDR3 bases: TGTGCCATAAAGGACAGGGATTATGGCTACACCTTC.

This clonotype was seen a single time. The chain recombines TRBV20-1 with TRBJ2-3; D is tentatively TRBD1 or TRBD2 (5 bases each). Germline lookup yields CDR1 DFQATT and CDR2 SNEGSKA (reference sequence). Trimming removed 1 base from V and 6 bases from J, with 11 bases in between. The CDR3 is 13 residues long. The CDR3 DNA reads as TGCAGTGCTAGAGTTGGGGGAGTGGATACGCAGTATTTT. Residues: CSARVGGVDTQYF.

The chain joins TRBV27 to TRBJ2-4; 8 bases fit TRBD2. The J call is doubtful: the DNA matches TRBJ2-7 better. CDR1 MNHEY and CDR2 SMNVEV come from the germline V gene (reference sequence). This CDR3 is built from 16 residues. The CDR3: CASSPYGGLGSGEQYF. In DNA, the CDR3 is TGTGCCAGCAGCCCATATGGGGGACTAGGATCAGGCGAGCAGTACTTC.

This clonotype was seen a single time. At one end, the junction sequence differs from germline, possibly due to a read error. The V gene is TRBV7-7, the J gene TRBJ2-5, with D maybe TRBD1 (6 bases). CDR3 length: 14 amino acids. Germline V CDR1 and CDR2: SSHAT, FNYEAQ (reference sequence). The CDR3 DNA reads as TGTGCCAGCGGCTTAGGGACACTCCAAGAGACCCAGTACTTC. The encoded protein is CASGLGTLQETQYF.

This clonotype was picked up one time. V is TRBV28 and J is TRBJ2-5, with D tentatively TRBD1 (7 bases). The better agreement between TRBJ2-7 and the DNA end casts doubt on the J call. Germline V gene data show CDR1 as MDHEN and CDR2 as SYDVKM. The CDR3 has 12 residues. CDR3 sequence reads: CASWPGGSEQYF. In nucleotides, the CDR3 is TGTGCCAGCTGGCCAGGGGGGAGCGAGCAGTACTTC.

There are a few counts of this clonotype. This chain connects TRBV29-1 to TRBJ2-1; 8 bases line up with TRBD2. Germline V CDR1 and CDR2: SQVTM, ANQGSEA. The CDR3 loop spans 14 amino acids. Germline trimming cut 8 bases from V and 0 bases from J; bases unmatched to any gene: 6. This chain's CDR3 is CSFIAGFSYNEQFF. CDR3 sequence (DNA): TGCAGCTTTATAGCGGGATTCTCCTACAATGAGCAGTTCTTC.

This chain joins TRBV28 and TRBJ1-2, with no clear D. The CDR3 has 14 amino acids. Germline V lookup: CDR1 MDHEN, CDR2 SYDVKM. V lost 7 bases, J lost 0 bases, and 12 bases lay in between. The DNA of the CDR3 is TGTGCCAGCACCGCTAATGGGGCTAACTATGGCTACACCTTC. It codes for CASTANGANYGYTF.

The CDR3 here is CASSHDRVYGYTF. CDR3 nucleotides: TGTGCCAGCAGTCATGACAGGGTCTATGGCTACACCTTC. The chain is built from TRBV28 and TRBJ1-2; 7 bases line up with TRBD1. The CDR3 totals 13 residues. V shed 5 bases, J shed 4 bases, and the junction held 4 bases outside the gene matches. The germline V gene encodes CDR1 MDHEN and CDR2 SYDVKM.

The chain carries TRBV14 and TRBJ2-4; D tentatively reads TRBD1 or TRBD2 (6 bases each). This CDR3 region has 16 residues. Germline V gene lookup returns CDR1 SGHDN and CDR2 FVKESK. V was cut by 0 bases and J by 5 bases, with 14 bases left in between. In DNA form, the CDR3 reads TGTGCCAGCAGCCAAGAGGGGGGCTTCCCCCAAAACATTCAGTACTTC. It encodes CASSQEGGFPQNIQYF.

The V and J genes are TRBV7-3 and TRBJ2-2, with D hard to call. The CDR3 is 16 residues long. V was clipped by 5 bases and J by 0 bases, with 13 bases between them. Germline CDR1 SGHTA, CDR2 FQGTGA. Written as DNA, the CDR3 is TGTGCCAGCAGCCAAGTGGCCAGAACGAACACCGGGGAGCTGTTTTTT. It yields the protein CASSQVARTNTGELFF.

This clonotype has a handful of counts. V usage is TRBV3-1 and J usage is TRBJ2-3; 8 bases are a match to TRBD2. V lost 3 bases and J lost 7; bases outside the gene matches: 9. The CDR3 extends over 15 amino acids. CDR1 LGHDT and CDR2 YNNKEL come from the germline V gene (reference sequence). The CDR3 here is CASSHFREGFNTQYF. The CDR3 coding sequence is TGTGCCAGCAGCCATTTCCGGGAGGGATTTAATACGCAGTATTTT.

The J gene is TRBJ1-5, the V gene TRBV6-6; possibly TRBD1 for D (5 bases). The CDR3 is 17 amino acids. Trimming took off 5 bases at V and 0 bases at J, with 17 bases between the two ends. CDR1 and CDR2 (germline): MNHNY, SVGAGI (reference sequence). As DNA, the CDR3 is TGTGCCAGCAGTAAATCCATGGGACGGTATAGCAATCAGCCCCAGCATTTT. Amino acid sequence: CASSKSMGRYSNQPQHF.

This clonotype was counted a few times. The CDR3 region is CASSLAIPTDTQYF. The CDR3 region has the DNA TGTGCCAGCAGCTTAGCTATTCCCACAGATACGCAGTATTTT. The genes are TRBV7-2 and TRBJ2-3, with D unresolved. Trimming left V 0 bases short and J 2 bases short, with 6 bases between. Germline loops: CDR1 SGHTA, CDR2 FQGNSA. This CDR3 comprises 14 residues.